The text below deals with one T cell receptor (beta chain). Under the authors' procedure: Quantification of nucleated cells was approximated via reference gene primer amplification. Repertoires were generated with immunoSEQ multiplex PCR, while TCRdb's copy carries only in-frame clones and drops some. The V and J calls and clone size come from that table; D and trimming were worked out from the DNA. Among 150,000 to 200,000 clones, around nine tenths were seen once, and the ten largest hold approximately 0.93%. The CDR3 has 18 amino acids. V was pared by 2 bases and J by 5 bases, with 17 bases of the junction left unmatched. This entry comes from a study of blood T cell repertoires in COVID-19. Study-wide context: Whether acute or convalescent, the COVID-19 samples came from the United States, Italy and Spain. T cells, B-cell-depleted T cells, or PBMCs supplied cDNA or gDNA.

This receptor was identified in a woman aged 18-29 years who had recovered from COVID-19. V is TRBV23-1 and J is TRBJ2-5; 7 positions match TRBD1. TRBV23-1 is an open reading frame, and its role is uncertain. Source material: peripheral blood. CDR3 coding DNA: TGCGCCAGCAGTCAAAAACCACAGGGGTATATTCTTTTGGAGACCCAGTACTTC. Amino acid sequence: CASSQKPQGYILLETQYF.